A selection of T cell receptor beta chains follows, all from one sample in a study of blood T cells in healthy people across ages. Each CDR3 protein is one row after TCRdb ran MiXCR on the 5' RACE reads. The sample includes about 1.8 million distinct CDR3 sequences, roughly 50% of them seen just once. Specimen: blood. The receptor set was obtained from a middle-aged woman in good health. The CDR3 runs from the conserved cysteine through the conserved F or W. The order of the fields is V gene, J gene, CDR3 protein.

V: TRBV29-1
J: TRBJ2-1
CDR3: CSVTPLFGEQFF

V: TRBV6-2/TRBV6-3
J: TRBJ2-1
CDR3: CASRLTRNEQFF

V: TRBV27
J: TRBJ2-7
CDR3: CASSLLSRAYEQYF

V: TRBV28
J: TRBJ2-7
CDR3: CASRNSGFSSYEQYF

V: TRBV10-1
J: TRBJ2-1
CDR3: CASSESPSVFNEQFF

V: TRBV7-9
J: TRBJ2-4
CDR3: CASSYPPGQIGKNIQYF

V: TRBV4-1
J: TRBJ2-5
CDR3: CASSQDGTGRETQYF

V: TRBV5-1
J: TRBJ2-3
CDR3: CASRGTGSGTDTQYF

V: TRBV24-1
J: TRBJ1-1
CDR3: CATRGLTGDTEAFF

V: TRBV5-5
J: TRBJ2-5
CDR3: CASSSRQGLETQYF

V: TRBV24-1
J: TRBJ2-7
CDR3: CATSDYNSYEQYF

V: TRBV5-6
J: TRBJ2-5
CDR3: CASSLPQAGETQYF

V: TRBV5-1
J: TRBJ2-1
CDR3: CASSLGEGSYEQFF

V: TRBV6-2/TRBV6-3
J: TRBJ2-6
CDR3: CASSYVVSGANVLTF

V: TRBV5-8
J: TRBJ1-2
CDR3: CASSLEDQGLNYGYTF

V: TRBV6-6
J: TRBJ2-3
CDR3: CASSYSHRTRRTHTQYF

V: TRBV3-1
J: TRBJ2-4
CDR3: CASSRDSQLAKNIQYF

V: TRBV15
J: TRBJ2-3
CDR3: CATLAGAISTDTQYF

V: TRBV27
J: TRBJ2-4
CDR3: CASSLWATGQGRGDIQYF

V: TRBV5-1
J: TRBJ2-7
CDR3: CASSLEGSYEQYF

V: TRBV15
J: TRBJ2-1
CDR3: CATSRDPTKGLSNEQFF

V: TRBV28
J: TRBJ1-4
CDR3: CASSFSPGQPTNEKLFF

V: TRBV7-8
J: TRBJ2-5
CDR3: CASSLGTPPQETQYF

V: TRBV25-1
J: TRBJ1-2
CDR3: CASSESHGQLYGYTF

V: TRBV6-2/TRBV6-3
J: TRBJ1-1
CDR3: CASTYSQNTEAFF

V: TRBV7-2
J: TRBJ2-5
CDR3: CASSFAKATTQCF

V: TRBV20-1
J: TRBJ2-7
CDR3: CSASATSGGAYEQYF

V: TRBV12-3/TRBV12-4
J: TRBJ2-1
CDR3: CASSPGSGSGNEQFF

V: TRBV28
J: TRBJ2-6
CDR3: CASSGFREFFSGANVLTF

V: TRBV5-6
J: TRBJ2-5
CDR3: CASSLDDRDSQETQYF

V: TRBV3-1
J: TRBJ2-5
CDR3: CASSHGRGLGETQYF

V: TRBV6-6
J: TRBJ1-2
CDR3: CASRSGTGGDLYGYTF

V: TRBV7-3
J: TRBJ2-1
CDR3: CASSALPGSLLNEQFF

V: TRBV6-2/TRBV6-3
J: TRBJ2-2
CDR3: CAIRLAGTANTGELFF

V: TRBV18
J: TRBJ2-5
CDR3: CASSPDGTASPRYF

V: TRBV6-5
J: TRBJ2-7
CDR3: CASSYGTGGFYEQYF

V: TRBV3-1
J: TRBJ2-5
CDR3: CASRSGGADEKTQYF

V: TRBV6-5
J: TRBJ2-7
CDR3: CASNRQGATLPEQYF

V: TRBV7-9
J: -
CDR3: CASSFPPPGTDSYNEQYF

V: TRBV24-1
J: TRBJ2-1
CDR3: CATSDPGGTVNNEQFF